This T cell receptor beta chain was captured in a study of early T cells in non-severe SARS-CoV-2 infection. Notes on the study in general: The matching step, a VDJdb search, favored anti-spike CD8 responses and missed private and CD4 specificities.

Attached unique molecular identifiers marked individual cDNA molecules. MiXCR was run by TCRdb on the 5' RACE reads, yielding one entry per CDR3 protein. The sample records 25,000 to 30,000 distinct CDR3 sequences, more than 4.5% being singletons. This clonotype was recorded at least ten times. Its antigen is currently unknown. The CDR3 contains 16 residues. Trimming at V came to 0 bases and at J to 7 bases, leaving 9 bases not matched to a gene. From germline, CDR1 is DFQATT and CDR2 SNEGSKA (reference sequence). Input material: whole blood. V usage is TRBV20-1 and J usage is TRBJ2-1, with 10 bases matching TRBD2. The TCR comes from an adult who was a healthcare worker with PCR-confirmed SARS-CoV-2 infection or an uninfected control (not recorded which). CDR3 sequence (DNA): TGCAGTGCTAGAGATTGGAGCGGGAGGGCGATGAATGAGCAGTTCTTC. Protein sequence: CSARDWSGRAMNEQFF.